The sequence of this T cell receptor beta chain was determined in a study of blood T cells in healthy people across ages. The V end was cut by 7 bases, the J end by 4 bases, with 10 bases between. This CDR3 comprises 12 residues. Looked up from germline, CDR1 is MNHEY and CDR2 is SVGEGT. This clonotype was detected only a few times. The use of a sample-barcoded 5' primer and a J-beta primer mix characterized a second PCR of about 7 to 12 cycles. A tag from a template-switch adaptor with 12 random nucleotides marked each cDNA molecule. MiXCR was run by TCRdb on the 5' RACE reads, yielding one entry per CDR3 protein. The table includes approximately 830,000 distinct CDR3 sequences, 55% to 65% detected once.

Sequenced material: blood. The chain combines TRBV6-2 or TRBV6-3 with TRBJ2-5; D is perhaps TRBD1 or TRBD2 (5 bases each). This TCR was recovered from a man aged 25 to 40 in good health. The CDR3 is CASTKRGETQYF. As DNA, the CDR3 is TGTGCCAGCACGAAGAGGGGAGAGACCCAGTACTTC.